The present entry profiles one T cell receptor beta chain with its context. What it binds is not known. In germline, CDR1 is MNHEY, CDR2 SVGEGT. The V gene lost 6 bases and the J gene lost 0 bases, with 17 bases spanning the gap. This CDR3 spans 17 amino acids. The data are from a study of blood T cells in healthy people across ages. Study conclusions and caveats: Age showed a roughly linear inverse relationship with TCR beta diversity per million T cells.

A sample-barcoded 5' primer and a J-beta primer mix were used in a second PCR of roughly 6 to 11 cycles. The template-switch adaptor, which had 12 random nucleotides, put a tag on each cDNA molecule. There were at least 2.5 million CDR3-containing paired-end reads obtained from each sample. Via MiXCR, TCRdb re-called the 5' RACE reads, giving one row per CDR3 protein. The data show about 1.4 million distinct CDR3 sequences, with roughly 60% seen just once and over 5.5% held by the top ten. This receptor was identified in a man aged 18-30 years in good health. Sequences were obtained from blood. The chain employs TRBV6-2 or TRBV6-3 and TRBJ2-2; D possibly corresponds to TRBD1 (6 bases). CDR3 protein: CASRKRAGAANTGELFF. CDR3 nucleotide sequence: TGTGCCAGCAGAAAACGGGCAGGGGCGGCGAACACCGGGGAGCTGTTTTTT.